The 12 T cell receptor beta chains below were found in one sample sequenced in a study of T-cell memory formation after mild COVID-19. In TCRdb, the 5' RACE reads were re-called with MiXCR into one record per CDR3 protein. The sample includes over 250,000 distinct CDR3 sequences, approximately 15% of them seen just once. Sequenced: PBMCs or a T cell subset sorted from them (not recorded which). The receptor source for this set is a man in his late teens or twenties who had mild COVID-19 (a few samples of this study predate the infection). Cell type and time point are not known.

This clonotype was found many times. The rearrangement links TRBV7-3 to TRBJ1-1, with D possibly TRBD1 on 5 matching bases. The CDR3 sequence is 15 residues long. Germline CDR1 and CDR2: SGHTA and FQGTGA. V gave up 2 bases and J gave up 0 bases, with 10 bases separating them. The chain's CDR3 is CASSLQGSMNTEAFF. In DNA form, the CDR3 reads TGTGCCAGCAGCTTACAGGGCAGCATGAACACTGAAGCTTTCTTT.

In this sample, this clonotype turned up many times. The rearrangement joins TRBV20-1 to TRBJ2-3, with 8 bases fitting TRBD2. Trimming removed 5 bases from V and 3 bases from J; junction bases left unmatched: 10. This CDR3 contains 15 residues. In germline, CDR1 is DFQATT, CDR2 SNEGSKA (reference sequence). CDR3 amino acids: CSAHSAGGGTDTQYF. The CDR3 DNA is TGCAGTGCTCATTCTGCGGGGGGAGGAACAGATACGCAGTATTTT.

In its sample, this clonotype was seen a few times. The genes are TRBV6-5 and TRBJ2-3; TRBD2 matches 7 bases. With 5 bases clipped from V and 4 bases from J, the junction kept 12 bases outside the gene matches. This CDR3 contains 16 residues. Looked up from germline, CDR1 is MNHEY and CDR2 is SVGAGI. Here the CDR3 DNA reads TGTGCCAGCAGTCCCCTTCGGTGGGGGGGGGCAGATACGCAGTATTTT. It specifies CASSPLRWGGADTQYF.

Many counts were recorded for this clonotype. Here the CDR3 reads CASSFTPGQGELFF. The CDR3 DNA follows: TGCGCCAGCAGCTTTACACCGGGACAGGGGGAGCTGTTTTTT. The chain is built from TRBV5-1 and TRBJ2-2; the match to TRBD1 covers 7 bases. The V segment lost 2 bases and the J segment 8 bases; nucleotides outside the gene matches: 6. The CDR3 length is 14 residues. Germline V gene sequence: CDR1 SGHRS, CDR2 YFSETQ.

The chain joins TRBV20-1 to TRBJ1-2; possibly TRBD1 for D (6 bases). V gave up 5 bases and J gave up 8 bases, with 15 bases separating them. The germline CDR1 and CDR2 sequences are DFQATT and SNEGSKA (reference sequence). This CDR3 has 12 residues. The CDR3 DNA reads TGCAGTGCTTATACAGGGCCCTCCGGCTACACCTTC. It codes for CSAYTGPSGYTF.

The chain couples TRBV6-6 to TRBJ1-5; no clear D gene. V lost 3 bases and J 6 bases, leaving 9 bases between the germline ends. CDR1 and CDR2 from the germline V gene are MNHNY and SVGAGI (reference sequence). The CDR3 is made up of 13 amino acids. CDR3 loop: CASSYGNGQPQHF. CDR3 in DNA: TGTGCCAGCAGTTATGGGAACGGTCAGCCCCAGCATTTT.

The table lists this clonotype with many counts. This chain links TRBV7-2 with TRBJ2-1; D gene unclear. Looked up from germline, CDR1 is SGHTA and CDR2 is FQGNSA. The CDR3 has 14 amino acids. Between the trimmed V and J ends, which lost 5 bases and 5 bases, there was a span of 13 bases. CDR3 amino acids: CASSPSRPHNEQFF. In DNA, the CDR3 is TGTGCCAGCAGCCCTAGTCGCCCTCACAATGAGCAGTTCTTC.

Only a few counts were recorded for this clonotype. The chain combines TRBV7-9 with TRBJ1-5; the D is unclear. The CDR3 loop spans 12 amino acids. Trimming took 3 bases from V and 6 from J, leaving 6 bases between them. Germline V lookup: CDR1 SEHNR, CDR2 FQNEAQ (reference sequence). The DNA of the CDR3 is TGTGCCAGCAGCTTCCAAGGTCAGCCCCAGCATTTT. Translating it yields CASSFQGQPQHF. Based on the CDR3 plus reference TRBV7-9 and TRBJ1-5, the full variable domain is DTGVSQNPRHKITKRGQNVTFRCDPISEHNRLYWYRQTLGQGPEFLTYFQNEAQLEKSRLLSDRFSAERPKGSFSTLEIQRTEQGDSAMYLCASSFQGQPQHFGDGTRLSIL.

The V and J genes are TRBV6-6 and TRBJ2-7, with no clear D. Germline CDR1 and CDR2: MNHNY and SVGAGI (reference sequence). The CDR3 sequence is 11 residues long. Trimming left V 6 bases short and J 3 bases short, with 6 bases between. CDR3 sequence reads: CASRVSYEQYF. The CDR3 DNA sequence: TGTGCCAGCAGGGTAAGCTACGAGCAGTACTTC.

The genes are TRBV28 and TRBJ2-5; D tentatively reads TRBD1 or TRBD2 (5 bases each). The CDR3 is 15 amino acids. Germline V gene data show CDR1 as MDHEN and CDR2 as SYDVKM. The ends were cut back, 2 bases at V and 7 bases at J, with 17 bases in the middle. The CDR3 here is CASSLVGPTSGTQYF. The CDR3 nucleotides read TGTGCCAGCAGTTTAGTGGGACCAACAAGCGGGACCCAGTACTTC.

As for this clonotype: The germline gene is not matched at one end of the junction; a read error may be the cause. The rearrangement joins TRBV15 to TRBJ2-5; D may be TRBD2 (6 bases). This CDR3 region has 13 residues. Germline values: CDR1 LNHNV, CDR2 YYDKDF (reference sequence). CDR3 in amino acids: CATGSGYQETQYF. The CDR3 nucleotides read TGTGCCACCGGCAGCGGGTACCAAGAGACCCAGTACTTC.

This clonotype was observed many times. CDR3 in amino acids: CASSWGQGDRFF. CDR3 DNA: TGCGCCAGCAGCTGGGGACAGGGGGATCGGTTCTTC. The rearrangement joins TRBV5-1 to TRBJ2-1, with 11 bases that match TRBD1. Per the germline V gene, CDR1 is SGHRS and CDR2 is YFSETQ. V lost 3 bases to trimming and J lost 15 bases; unmatched junction nucleotides: 5. The CDR3 loop spans 12 amino acids.